This T cell receptor beta chain was identified during a study of cytomegalovirus exposure and HLA in healthy donors. For the study at large: Earlier, 95 million to 120 million unique TCR beta sequences were recovered from approximately 180 million T cells by an analysis.

13 Jbeta primers and 60 Vbeta primers were used for the PCR. TCRdb keeps only in-frame clones here, not all; method: immunoSEQ multiplex PCR. This table holds under 200,000 clones, approximately 81% found once. CDR1 KGHSH and CDR2 LQKENI come from the germline V gene. V was shortened by 2 bases and J by 4 bases, with 11 bases between the two germline ends. The CDR3 has 14 amino acids. This sequence joins TRBV18 and TRBJ1-2, with a possible D match to TRBD1 (6 bases). The TCR comes from a woman in her 30s in good health and CMV-seropositive. The sample taken for sequencing was PBMCs. The CDR3 loop is CASSPSAGVYGYTF. CDR3 nucleotides: TGTGCCAGCTCACCATCGGCAGGGGTCTATGGCTACACCTTC.